Listed below are T cell receptor beta chains from one sample, sequenced in a study of T cell responses to AZD1222 COVID-19 vaccine. The data were produced by immunoSEQ multiplex PCR, yet TCRdb's version contains in-frame clones alone and is incomplete. The sample consists of roughly 100,000 clones, less than 95% of them appearing once. The sequenced sample was peripheral blood, obtained on day 0 of AZD1222 vaccination. The receptors shown here come from an adult in good health. Both conserved end residues are part of each CDR3. The order of the fields is CDR3 protein, V gene, J gene.

CDR3 protein: CASSSRGGPEETQYF; V gene: TRBV7-3; J gene: TRBJ2-5
CDR3 protein: CASSLRLGQGAGAFF; V gene: TRBV7-9; J gene: TRBJ1-1
CDR3 protein: CASSYYGTGPDTGELFF; V gene: TRBV7-3; J gene: TRBJ2-2
CDR3 protein: CASSLQGGALEQYF; V gene: TRBV5-4; J gene: TRBJ2-7
CDR3 protein: CASSAFGAGNSQRGYTF; V gene: TRBV28; J gene: TRBJ1-2
CDR3 protein: CASSRRDLNTEAFF; V gene: TRBV4-3; J gene: TRBJ1-1
CDR3 protein: CASSLVGGSYNEQFF; V gene: TRBV7-6; J gene: TRBJ2-1
CDR3 protein: CASSLTNPQQNEQFF; V gene: TRBV5-1; J gene: TRBJ2-1
CDR3 protein: CAITLPGVTKEQETQYF; V gene: TRBV10-3; J gene: TRBJ2-5
CDR3 protein: CASSQGGPGQRNSPLHF; V gene: TRBV23-1; J gene: TRBJ1-6
CDR3 protein: CASRPGTGRPGYTF; V gene: TRBV7-9; J gene: TRBJ1-2
CDR3 protein: CASSRWGNLYNEQFF; V gene: TRBV11-2; J gene: TRBJ2-1
CDR3 protein: CASSLSGGGPDTQYF; V gene: TRBV27; J gene: TRBJ2-3
CDR3 protein: CASSPRTGQTSANYGYTF; V gene: TRBV18; J gene: TRBJ1-2
CDR3 protein: CATSETGGLATEAFF; V gene: TRBV24-1; J gene: TRBJ1-1
CDR3 protein: CASSEGVGGVGTRFF; V gene: TRBV6-1; J gene: TRBJ2-1
CDR3 protein: CASSFLGAEAFF; V gene: TRBV12-3/TRBV12-4; J gene: TRBJ1-1
CDR3 protein: CASSYNVRDEQFF; V gene: TRBV6-5; J gene: TRBJ2-1
CDR3 protein: CASSYSRGGSNEQYF; V gene: TRBV6-5; J gene: TRBJ2-7
CDR3 protein: CASSQSNADTQYF; V gene: TRBV4-3; J gene: TRBJ2-3
CDR3 protein: CASSPSGGPPNTGELFF; V gene: TRBV5-1; J gene: TRBJ2-2
CDR3 protein: CASSPRVGTNQPQHF; V gene: TRBV7-8; J gene: TRBJ1-5
CDR3 protein: CASSLAPPASSDTQYF; V gene: TRBV7-8; J gene: TRBJ2-3
CDR3 protein: CSAAQGNEQYF; V gene: TRBV20-1; J gene: TRBJ2-7
CDR3 protein: CASTTDITDTQYF; V gene: TRBV12-3/TRBV12-4; J gene: TRBJ2-3
CDR3 protein: CASSVVLGSEAFF; V gene: TRBV2; J gene: TRBJ1-1
CDR3 protein: CASSPIPGNSGNTIYF; V gene: TRBV19; J gene: TRBJ1-3
CDR3 protein: CASSSDRSTEAFF; V gene: TRBV19; J gene: TRBJ1-1
CDR3 protein: CSVVLGTTEAFF; V gene: TRBV29-1; J gene: TRBJ1-1
CDR3 protein: CAWSPMHYGYTF; V gene: TRBV30; J gene: TRBJ1-2
CDR3 protein: CASSSQNFYGYTF; V gene: TRBV11-2; J gene: TRBJ1-2
CDR3 protein: CASSDEGASPLHF; V gene: TRBV2; J gene: TRBJ1-6
CDR3 protein: CASSQGQTNYGYTF; V gene: TRBV3-1/TRBV3-2; J gene: TRBJ1-2
CDR3 protein: CASSVGMDRDTLGGEEYF; V gene: TRBV9; J gene: TRBJ2-7
CDR3 protein: CASSSTPPRNTIYF; V gene: TRBV7-9; J gene: TRBJ1-3
CDR3 protein: CASSPPGLANYGYTF; V gene: TRBV7-8; J gene: TRBJ1-2
CDR3 protein: CASSRTTGESTEAFF; V gene: TRBV4-1; J gene: TRBJ1-1
CDR3 protein: CASSERQGARSPLHF; V gene: TRBV2; J gene: TRBJ1-6
CDR3 protein: CASSLDRFRGNTIYF; V gene: TRBV6-5; J gene: TRBJ1-3
CDR3 protein: CASSQKPPTGPGELFYGYTF; V gene: TRBV4-1; J gene: TRBJ1-2
CDR3 protein: CATTKTPGTGGSYEQYF; V gene: TRBV19; J gene: TRBJ2-7
CDR3 protein: CASSNQYGYTF; V gene: TRBV19; J gene: TRBJ1-2
CDR3 protein: CASKAYYEQYF; V gene: TRBV2; J gene: TRBJ2-7
CDR3 protein: CASRPRSPSNQPQHF; V gene: TRBV28; J gene: TRBJ1-5